This T cell receptor beta chain was recorded in a study of early T cells in non-severe SARS-CoV-2 infection. Study-level information: From unsorted whole blood, bulk RNA was sequenced, and the chains remained unpaired. The study, taken as a whole, reports: CD4 and private specificities were missed by VDJdb matching, which favored anti-spike CD8 responses.

CDR1 and CDR2 (germline): SQVTM, ANQGSEA. The CDR3 loop spans 13 amino acids. The ends were cut back, 0 bases at V and 4 bases at J, with 10 bases in the middle. This clonotype has a count of ten or more. Its target is unknown. Individual cDNA molecules each received unique molecular identifiers attached to them. TCRdb reanalysed the 5' RACE reads using MiXCR and keeps one entry per CDR3 protein. The profile shows over 25,000 distinct CDR3 sequences, 4.5% of them singletons. The TCR sequence derives from an adult who was a healthcare worker with PCR-confirmed SARS-CoV-2 infection or an uninfected control (not recorded which). Sequencing input: whole blood. The rearrangement joins TRBV29-1 to TRBJ2-7, with D possibly being TRBD2 (6 bases). The CDR3 DNA reads as TGCAGCGTTGAAGAGGAGGGTGGATACGAGCAGTACTTC. The encoded protein is CSVEEEGGYEQYF.